This TCR beta chain was observed in a study of T cells in tuberculosis. Study information: T cells were selected with CD1B tetramers loaded with glucose monomycolate. Notes on the study in general: Shorter CDR3-alpha in active tuberculosis partly drove smaller distances.

About this clone itself: Its cognate antigen is unknown.

After removal of 6 bases from V and 8 bases from J, the junction contained 7 bases not matched to a gene. The CDR3 spans 14 residues. The V gene's germline CDR1 is MGHDK and CDR2 SYGVNS. The data were produced by immunoSEQ multiplex PCR, yet TCRdb's version contains in-frame clones alone and is incomplete. Among about 9,200 clones listed, about 94% were seen once. This clonotype originated in an adult with tuberculosis. Sequences were obtained from PBMCs. The chain links TRBV25-1 to TRBJ2-1, with TRBD1 matching 10 bases. CDR3 in amino acids: CASRSGTGDDEQFF. In nucleotides, the CDR3 is TGTGCCAGCAGATCCGGGACAGGGGACGATGAGCAGTTCTTC.